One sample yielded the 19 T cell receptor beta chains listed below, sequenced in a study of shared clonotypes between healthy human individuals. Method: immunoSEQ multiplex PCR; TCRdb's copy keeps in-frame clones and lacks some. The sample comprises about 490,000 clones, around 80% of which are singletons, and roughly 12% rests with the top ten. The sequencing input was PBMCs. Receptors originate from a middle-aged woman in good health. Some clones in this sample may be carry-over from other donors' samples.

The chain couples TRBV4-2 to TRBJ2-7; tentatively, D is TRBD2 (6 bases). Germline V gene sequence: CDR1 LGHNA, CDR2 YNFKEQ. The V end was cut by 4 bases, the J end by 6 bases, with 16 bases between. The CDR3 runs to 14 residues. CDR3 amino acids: CASSPTGGPGEQYF. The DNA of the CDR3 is TGTGCCAGCAGCCCGACCGGGGGACCGGGCGAGCAGTACTTC.

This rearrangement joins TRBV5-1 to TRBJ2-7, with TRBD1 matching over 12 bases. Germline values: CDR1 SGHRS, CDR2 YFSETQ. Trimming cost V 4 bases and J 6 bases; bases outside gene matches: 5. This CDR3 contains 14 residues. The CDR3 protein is CASSGGTGGLEQYF. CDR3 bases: TGCGCCAGCAGCGGGGGGACAGGGGGCCTCGAGCAGTACTTC.

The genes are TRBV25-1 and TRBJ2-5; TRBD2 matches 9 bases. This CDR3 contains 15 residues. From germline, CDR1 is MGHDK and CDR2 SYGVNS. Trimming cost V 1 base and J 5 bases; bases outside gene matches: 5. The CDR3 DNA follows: TGTGCCAGCAGTGAATTTAGCGGGAGATTCGAGACCCAGTACTTC. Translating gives CASSEFSGRFETQYF. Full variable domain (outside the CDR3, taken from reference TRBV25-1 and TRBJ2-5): EADIYQTPRYLVIGTGKKITLECSQTMGHDKMYWYQQDPGMELHLIHYSYGVNSTEKGDLSSESTVSRIRTEHFPLTLESARPSHTSQYLCASSEFSGRFETQYFGPGTRLLVL.

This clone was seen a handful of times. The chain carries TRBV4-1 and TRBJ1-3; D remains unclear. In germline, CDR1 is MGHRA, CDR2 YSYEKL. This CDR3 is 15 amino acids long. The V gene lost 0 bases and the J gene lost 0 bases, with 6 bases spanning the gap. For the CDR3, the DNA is TGCGCCAGCAGCCAAGAAGCCCACTCTGGAAACACCATATATTTT. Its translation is CASSQEAHSGNTIYF.

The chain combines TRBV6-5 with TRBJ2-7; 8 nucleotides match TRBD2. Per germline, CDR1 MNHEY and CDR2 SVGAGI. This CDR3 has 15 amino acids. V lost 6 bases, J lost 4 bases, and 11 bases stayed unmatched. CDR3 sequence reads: CASRLAGGPDYEQYF. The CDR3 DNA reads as TGTGCCAGCAGACTCGCGGGAGGACCCGATTACGAGCAGTACTTC.

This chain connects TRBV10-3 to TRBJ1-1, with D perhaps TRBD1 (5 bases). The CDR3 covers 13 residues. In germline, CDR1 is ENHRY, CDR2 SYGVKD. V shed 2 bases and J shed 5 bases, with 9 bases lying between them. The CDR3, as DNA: TGTGCCATCAGTGAGGGCAGGGTTACTGAAGCTTTCTTT. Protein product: CAISEGRVTEAFF.

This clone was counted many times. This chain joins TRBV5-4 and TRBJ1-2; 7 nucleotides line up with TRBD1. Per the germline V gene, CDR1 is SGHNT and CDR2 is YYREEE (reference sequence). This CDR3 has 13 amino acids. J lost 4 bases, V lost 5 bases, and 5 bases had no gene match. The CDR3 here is CASRPGQFYGYTF. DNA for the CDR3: TGTGCCAGCAGGCCGGGACAGTTCTATGGCTACACCTTC.

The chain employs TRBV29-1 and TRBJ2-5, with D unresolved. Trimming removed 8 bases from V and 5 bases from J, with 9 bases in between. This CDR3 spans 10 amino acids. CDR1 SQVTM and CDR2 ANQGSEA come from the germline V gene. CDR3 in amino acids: CSTTSETQYF. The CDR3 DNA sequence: TGCAGCACAACCTCGGAGACCCAGTACTTC.

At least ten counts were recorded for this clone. The CDR3: CATSRGGQGRIQPQHF. The DNA for the CDR3 is TGTGCCACCAGCAGAGGGGGACAGGGGAGGATTCAGCCCCAGCATTTT. V is TRBV15 and J is TRBJ1-5; 10 bases are shared with TRBD1. Germline V gene sequence: CDR1 LNHNV, CDR2 YYDKDF (reference sequence). This CDR3 spans 16 amino acids. Losses at the gene ends were 1 base for V and 6 bases for J; bases not matched to a gene: 6.

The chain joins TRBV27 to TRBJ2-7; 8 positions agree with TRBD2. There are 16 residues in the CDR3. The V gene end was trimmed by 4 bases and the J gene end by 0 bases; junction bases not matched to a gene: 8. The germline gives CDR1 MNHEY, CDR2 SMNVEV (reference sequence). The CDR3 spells CASSSPRLAGSYEQYF. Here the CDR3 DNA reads TGTGCCAGCAGTTCCCCGAGGCTAGCGGGCTCCTACGAGCAGTACTTC.

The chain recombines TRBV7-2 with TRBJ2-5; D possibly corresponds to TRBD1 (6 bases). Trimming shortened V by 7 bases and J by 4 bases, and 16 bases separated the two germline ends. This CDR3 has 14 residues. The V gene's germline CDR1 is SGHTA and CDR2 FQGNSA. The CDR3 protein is CASNQGTSRETQYF. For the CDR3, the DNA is TGTGCCAGCAACCAGGGGACCTCCCGAGAGACCCAGTACTTC.

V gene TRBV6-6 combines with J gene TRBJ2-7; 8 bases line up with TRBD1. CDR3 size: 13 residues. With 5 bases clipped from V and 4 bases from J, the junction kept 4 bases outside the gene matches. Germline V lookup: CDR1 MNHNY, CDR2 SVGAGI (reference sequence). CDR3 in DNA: TGTGCCAGCAGTCCAGGGGGCGGGTACGAGCAGTACTTC. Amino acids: CASSPGGGYEQYF.

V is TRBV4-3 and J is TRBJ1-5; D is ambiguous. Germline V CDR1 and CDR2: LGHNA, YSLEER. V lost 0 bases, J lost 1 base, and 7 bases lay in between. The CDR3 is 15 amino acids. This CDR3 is CASSQDGWSNQPQHF. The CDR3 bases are TGCGCCAGCAGCCAAGATGGATGGAGCAATCAGCCCCAGCATTTT.

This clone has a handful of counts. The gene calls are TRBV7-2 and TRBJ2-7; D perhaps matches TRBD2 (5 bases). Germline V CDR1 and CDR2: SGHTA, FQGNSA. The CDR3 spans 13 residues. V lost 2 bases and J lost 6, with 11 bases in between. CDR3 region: CASSLFMGVEQYF. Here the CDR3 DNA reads TGTGCCAGCAGCTTATTTATGGGAGTCGAGCAGTACTTC.

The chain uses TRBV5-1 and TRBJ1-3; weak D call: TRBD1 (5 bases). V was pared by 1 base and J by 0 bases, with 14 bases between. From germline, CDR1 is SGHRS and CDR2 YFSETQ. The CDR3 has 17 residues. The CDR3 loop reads CASSLQGSPSSGNTIYF. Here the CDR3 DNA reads TGCGCCAGCAGCTTGCAGGGTTCGCCGAGCTCTGGAAACACCATATATTTT.

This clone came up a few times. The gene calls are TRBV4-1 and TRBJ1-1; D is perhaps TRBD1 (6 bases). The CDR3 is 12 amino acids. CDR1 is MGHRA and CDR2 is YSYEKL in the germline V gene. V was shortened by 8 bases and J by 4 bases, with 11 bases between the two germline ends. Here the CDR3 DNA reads TGCGCCAGCCGGGGGGGGGCCACTGAAGCTTTCTTT. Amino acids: CASRGGATEAFF.

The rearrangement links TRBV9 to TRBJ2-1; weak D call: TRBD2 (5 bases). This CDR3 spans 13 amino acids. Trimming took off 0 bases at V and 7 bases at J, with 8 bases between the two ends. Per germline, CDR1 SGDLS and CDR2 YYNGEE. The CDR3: CASSVGGPNEQFF. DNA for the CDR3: TGTGCCAGCAGCGTAGGAGGGCCGAATGAGCAGTTCTTC.

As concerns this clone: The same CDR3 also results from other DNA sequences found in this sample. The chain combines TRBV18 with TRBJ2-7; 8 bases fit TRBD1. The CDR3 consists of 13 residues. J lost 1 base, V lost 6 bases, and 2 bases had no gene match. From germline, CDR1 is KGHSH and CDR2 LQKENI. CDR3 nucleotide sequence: TGTGCCAGCTCTCAGGGGGCATCCTACGAGCAGTACTTC. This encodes CASSQGASYEQYF.

CDR3 nucleotides: TGCAGCGTCGACCTAGCGGGAGGCTACGAGCAGTACTTC. Translation: CSVDLAGGYEQYF. The rearrangement uses TRBV29-1 and TRBJ2-7; TRBD2 aligns across 11 bases. V shed 6 bases and J 3 bases; nucleotides not matched to a gene: 4. The CDR3 runs to 13 residues. The germline V gene has CDR1 SQVTM and CDR2 ANQGSEA.